This T cell receptor (beta chain) was recorded in a study of shared clonotypes between healthy human individuals. General study findings and limits: The expectation was that sequencing depth would affect clonotype sharing among donors.

V was shortened by 3 bases and J by 0 bases, with 21 bases between the two germline ends. In germline, CDR1 is GTSNPN, CDR2 SVGIG (reference sequence). The CDR3 spans 18 residues. Sequenced by immunoSEQ multiplex PCR; TCRdb stores in-frame clones only, minus some. Of about 96,000 clones listed, around 43% are singletons. As concerns this clone: Its antigen is unidentified.

Sequenced: PBMCs. The sequence was collected from a woman aged 40 to 55 in good health. Some clones in this sample may be carry-over from other donors' samples. V and J are TRBV30 and TRBJ2-1; the D gene is possibly TRBD1 (8 bases). The CDR3 reads CAWSASLGGTGSYNEQFF. CDR3 nucleotide sequence: TGTGCCTGGAGCGCTAGTTTGGGGGGGACAGGCTCCTACAATGAGCAGTTCTTC.